This T cell receptor beta chain was documented in a study of blood T cells in healthy people across ages. A second PCR of roughly 7 to 11 cycles used a sample-barcoded 5' primer and a J-beta primer mix. TCRdb recomputed calls from the 5' RACE reads with MiXCR, one row per CDR3 protein. The data contain roughly 1.9 million distinct CDR3 sequences, roughly two fifths of them singletons. This clonotype was found a few times. The target antigen is unknown. Study-wide results and caveats: A roughly linear age-dependent decrease characterized TCR beta diversity per million T cells.

This TCR came from a human donor in good health. The specimen was blood.

CDR3 protein: CASSWEDSSNEKLFF. In nucleotides, the CDR3 is TGTGCCAGCAGTTGGGAGGATTCGTCTAATGAAAAACTGTTTTTT. J is TRBJ1-4 and V is TRBV7-9; D remains unclear. The germline V gene has CDR1 SEHNR and CDR2 FQNEAQ (reference sequence). There are 15 residues in the CDR3. Trimming cost V 6 bases and J 3 bases, with 14 bases left between them. Drawing the rest from reference TRBV7-9 and TRBJ1-4, the complete variable domain is DTGVSQNPRHKITKRGQNVTFRCDPISEHNRLYWYRQTLGQGPEFLTYFQNEAQLEKSRLLSDRFSAERPKGSFSTLEIQRTEQGDSAMYLCASSWEDSSNEKLFFGSGTQLSVL.